The entry that follows covers one TCR beta chain sequence. The sample comes from a study of blood T cell repertoires in COVID-19. Study at large: Acute and convalescent COVID-19 specimens originated in the United States, Italy and Spain. T cells, B-cell-depleted T cells, or PBMCs provided the cDNA or gDNA that served as material.

The germline gives CDR1 MDHEN, CDR2 SYDVKM. The CDR3 is made up of 12 amino acids. Original handling: The authors estimated nucleated cell counts from reference gene primer amplification. TCRdb's copy holds only in-frame clones and misses some; the assay was immunoSEQ multiplex PCR. The DNA was the basis for D and trimming; V, J and clone size are from that table. The sample carries roughly 170,000 clones, almost 80% recorded once. V gene TRBV28 combines with J gene TRBJ1-5; 8 bases map to TRBD1. This clonotype was obtained from an older woman with acute or convalescent COVID-19. Sample: peripheral blood. The CDR3 loop reads CAGQAVNQPQHF. The CDR3 nucleotides read TGTGCGGGACAGGCAGTCAATCAGCCCCAGCATTTT.